This T cell receptor beta chain originates from a study of cytomegalovirus exposure and HLA in healthy donors. General study points: Reportedly, HLA-A and HLA-B alleles of most subjects were accurately predicted from TCR beta. In vitro testing confirmed a few CMV-associated chains as specific for CMV antigens.

Details on this clone: The antigen remains unidentified.

The PCR used 60 Vbeta and 13 Jbeta primers. Clones were read by immunoSEQ multiplex PCR, and TCRdb kept only the in-frame ones, dropping some. The profile covers 150,000 to 200,000 clones, with approximately 83% appearing a single time and almost 9.5% taken by the ten largest. CDR1 is MNHNS, CDR2 SASEGT, per germline. The length of the CDR3 is 13 residues. The germline V and J ends were trimmed by 4 bases and 5 bases, with 11 bases remaining between them. This chain joins TRBV6-1 and TRBJ1-2; D gene ambiguous. Sequencing was carried out using PBMCs. This receptor was taken from a man in his late teens or twenties in good health and CMV-seropositive. The CDR3 DNA reads as TGTGCCAGCAGTGGAGGCCCCGGGTATGGCTACACCTTC. It is translated as CASSGGPGYGYTF.